This T cell receptor beta chain is drawn from a study of T cells after yellow fever vaccination. Findings of the study overall: A limited proportion of clonotypes was detected within both the CD4 and CD8 compartments. Booster samples showed a return of most primary-vaccination clones (around 96% CD4, about 88% CD8). Abundant bulk-population clonotypes could contaminate the FACS-sorted repertoires.

TCRdb called the 5' RACE reads again in MiXCR, with one record for every CDR3 protein. The sample lists some 120,000 distinct CDR3 sequences; under 8% were seen once. This clonotype was counted only a few times. What it binds is unknown. The TCR sequence derives from a man aged 18 to 29 who received the YFV17D yellow fever vaccine. Here the sequenced sample was CD4+ T cells sorted from PBMCs, taken 10 days after the first yellow fever vaccination.

CDR3 sequence: CASSPAASGGDQPQHF. The DNA of the CDR3 is TGTGCCAGCAGCCCAGCGGCATCGGGGGGAGATCAGCCCCAGCATTTT. The V gene is TRBV7-2, the J gene TRBJ1-5; D perhaps matches TRBD1 (5 bases). Trimming cost V 5 bases and J 5 bases, with 19 bases left between them. Germline V lookup: CDR1 SGHTA, CDR2 FQGNSA. This CDR3 is built from 16 residues.